This T cell receptor (beta chain) was recovered during a study of cytomegalovirus exposure and HLA in healthy donors. The length of the CDR3 is 14 residues. From germline, CDR1 is SQVTM and CDR2 ANQGSEA. Trimming shortened V by 7 bases and J by 0 bases, and 16 bases separated the two germline ends. Whole-study findings and limits: According to reports, the classifier identified cytomegalovirus status with high specificity and sensitivity. Being indistinguishable, some V segments were excluded, TRBV6-2 and TRBV6-3 among them. Reported findings show TCR beta sequences accurately forecast HLA-A and HLA-B alleles in most subjects.

This clone was seen a handful of times. The antigen is undetermined. The PCR was carried out with 60 Vbeta primers and 13 Jbeta primers. Repertoires were generated with immunoSEQ multiplex PCR, while TCRdb's copy carries only in-frame clones and drops some. The sample holds 150,000 or so clones, roughly four fifths seen once. The chain employs TRBV29-1 and TRBJ2-7, with a tentative D call TRBD1 (7 bases). This TCR came from a man aged 40-49 years in good health and CMV-seronegative. The sample consisted of PBMCs. The CDR3 region is CSAGAGGISYEQYF. CDR3 bases: TGCAGCGCGGGGGCAGGGGGAATCTCCTACGAGCAGTACTTC.